This entry lists 7 T cell receptor beta chains sequenced from one sample in a study of regulatory T cells in long-lasting Graves disease. Researchers made TCR beta libraries by using iRepertoire HTBI primers and running Arm-PCR on CDR3 regions. TCRdb itself ran the multiplex PCR reads through MiXCR, one entry per CDR3 protein. The repertoire includes fewer than 450,000 distinct CDR3 sequences, under 25% of them detected once, and around 20% sits in the top ten. Time point: persistent/refractory GD, antithyroid drugs over 5 years with positive TRAb. Scientists built the TCR library using RNA that was extracted from PBMCs. Here the sequenced sample was peripheral blood mononuclear cells (PBMCs), taken when the disease was refractory, from a patient treated with antithyroid drugs. The source of these receptors is a female donor with Graves disease.

This clonotype was seen only a few times. The V and J genes are TRBV11-3 and TRBJ2-2, with TRBD2 as a possible D gene (7 bases). V dropped 5 bases and J dropped 1 base, with 11 bases sitting between them. The germline V gene has CDR1 SGHNT and CDR2 YENEEA. This CDR3 has 15 residues. The CDR3 nucleotides are TGTGCCAGCAGCGCCGGGGGGCAGAACACCGGGGAGCTGTTTTTT. This encodes CASSAGGQNTGELFF.

The chain employs TRBV19 and TRBJ2-3; D may be TRBD2 (6 bases). The CDR3 sequence is 12 residues long. V lost 5 bases and J 9 bases, leaving 12 bases between the germline ends. The germline CDR1 and CDR2 sequences are LNHDA and SQIVND (reference sequence). The CDR3 loop reads CASSPGGGTQYF. Written as DNA, the CDR3 is TGTGCCAGTAGTCCTGGGGGAGGCACGCAGTATTTT.

In this sample, this clonotype turned up a few times. The chain joins TRBV6-5 to TRBJ2-2; 7 bases match TRBD1. V trimming: 2 bases; J trimming: 0 bases; junction bases outside the gene matches: 6. The CDR3 is 17 amino acids. Per germline, CDR1 MNHEY and CDR2 SVGAGI. CDR3 sequence (DNA): TGTGCCAGCAGTTACCCACAGGGGATCTCGAACACCGGGGAGCTGTTTTTT. This sequence encodes CASSYPQGISNTGELFF.

Turning to this clonotype: A much larger clonotype is one base distant, so this may be a read error. The chain couples TRBV2 to TRBJ1-4, with 9 positions matching TRBD1. The V gene end was trimmed by 5 bases and the J gene end by 2 bases; junction bases not matched to a gene: 3. CDR3 length: 15 amino acids. The germline gives CDR1 SNHLY, CDR2 FYNNEI. CDR3 bases: TGTGCCAGCAGTTTTGGACAGGGGACTAATGAAAAACTGTTTTTT. It translates to CASSFGQGTNEKLFF.

V gene TRBV19 combines with J gene TRBJ1-6, with D perhaps TRBD1 (5 bases). CDR3 length: 15 amino acids. Trimming removed 6 bases from V and 5 bases from J, with 14 bases in between. Germline V gives CDR1 LNHDA, CDR2 SQIVND (reference sequence). The CDR3 sequence is CASREQGADNSPLHF. In DNA form, the CDR3 reads TGTGCCAGTAGGGAGCAGGGAGCAGATAATTCACCCCTCCACTTT.

The rearrangement links TRBV15 to TRBJ2-5; either TRBD1 or TRBD2 may fit D (6 bases each). Germline CDR1 and CDR2: LNHNV and YYDKDF (reference sequence). Trimming removed 1 base at V and 5 bases at J, with 14 bases between. The CDR3 contains 15 residues. Here the CDR3 DNA reads TGTGCCACCAGCAGAGGGATGAAAGGGGGGGAGACCCAGTACTTC. This encodes CATSRGMKGGETQYF.

This clonotype was seen repeatedly, ten times or more. V is TRBV12-3 or TRBV12-4 and J is TRBJ1-2, with 7 bases lining up with TRBD1. CDR3 length: 13 amino acids. V lost 3 bases and J lost 4; bases outside the gene matches: 2. The CDR3 bases are TGTGCCAGCAGTTTCCGGGACAGCTATGGCTACACCTTC. It specifies CASSFRDSYGYTF.